Sequencing of this TCR beta chain was carried out in a study of post-analysis software for immune sequencing data. Details on this clonotype: Its cognate antigen is unknown.

Study-wide results and caveats: A few TRBV segments, TRBV5-6, TRBV5-1 and TRBV20-1 among them, were found more frequent in patients than controls.

V lost 3 bases and J lost 2; bases outside the gene matches: 7. The CDR3 extends over 16 amino acids. CDR1 ENHRY and CDR2 SYGVKD come from the germline V gene. Unique molecular identifiers were built into the TCR beta cDNA libraries. MiXCR was run by TCRdb on the PCR reads, yielding one entry per CDR3 protein. The sample has almost 700,000 distinct CDR3 sequences; approximately 59% are singletons. The V gene is TRBV10-3, the J gene TRBJ2-7; 10 nucleotides align to TRBD2. The sample taken for sequencing was blood. The TCR originated in a girl aged 2 to 9 with multiple sclerosis. The CDR3 coding sequence is TGTGCCATCAGTGATCACGGGACTAGCGCAGCCTACGAGCAGTACTTC. Translating it yields CAISDHGTSAAYEQYF.